This TCR beta chain originates from a study of long-term antiretroviral therapy in people with HIV. This was the immunoSEQ v3.0 assay at survey level. Measured with immunoSEQ multiplex PCR; TCRdb has only the in-frame clones, and not every one. In the table there are approximately 30,000 clones, 97% of which are singletons. The germline V gene has CDR1 MNHEY and CDR2 SVGAGI. CDR3 size: 16 residues. The J segment lost 2 bases and the V segment lost 4 bases, leaving 8 bases of the junction unmatched. This clone has only a few counts. The specimen was unsorted PBMCs, collected 7.6 years after starting antiretroviral therapy. The V call is TRBV6-5, the J call TRBJ2-5, with 9 bases fitting TRBD1. The clonotype comes from a man younger than 45 with HIV. The CDR3 DNA reads as TGTGCCAGCAGTTCCGTCCCGGGACAGGGTCAAGAGACCCAGTACTTC. Encoded protein: CASSSVPGQGQETQYF.